This entry lists 26 T cell receptor beta chains sequenced from one sample in a study of T-cell reconstitution after alpha-beta-depleted transplantation in children (dated by TCRdb to the mid-2010s). Library preparation used PCR. Sequencing was performed on an Illumina HiSeq 2500. TCR library preparation used molecular barcoding, with unique molecular identifiers applied to normalize quantification of the TCRbeta repertoire. The public reads were reprocessed in TCRdb via fastp at Q25 and MiXCR, keeping in-frame beta chains. Every CDR3 protein is listed once, alongside the most common genes and DNA of its rows. The sample profile shows 380,000 or so distinct CDR3 sequences; roughly 13% of them were found once. The ten largest account for approximately 4.2% of the sample. Source: PBMCs, taken from the stem cell graft. These receptor sequences come from a human donor who donated a stem cell graft to a child with Fanconi anemia.

CDR3 nucleotide sequence: TGCGCCAGCAGCCAAGGGGAAACCGGGGAGCTGTTTTTT. Translating it yields CASSQGETGELFF. The chain employs TRBV4-3 and TRBJ2-2; D remains unclear. V was clipped by 1 base and J by 5 bases, with 5 bases between them. Germline CDR1 LGHNA, CDR2 YSLEER. The CDR3 consists of 13 residues.

This chain connects TRBV5-1 to TRBJ2-1; 9 positions match TRBD1. The V gene end was trimmed by 2 bases and the J gene end by 0 bases; junction bases not matched to a gene: 3. The CDR3 runs 16 residues. From germline, CDR1 is SGHRS and CDR2 YFSETQ. In DNA form, the CDR3 reads TGCGCCAGCAGCTTATGGACAGGGGCCTCCTACAATGAGCAGTTCTTC. Protein product: CASSLWTGASYNEQFF.

This clonotype was found a few times. The CDR3 DNA sequence: TGTGCCAGCGGGGGGGGGACCTACAATGAGCAGTTCTTC. This translates into CASGGGTYNEQFF. V gene TRBV7-9 combines with J gene TRBJ2-1, with TRBD2 matching over 7 bases. CDR1 SEHNR and CDR2 FQNEAQ come from the germline V gene (reference sequence). The CDR3 has 13 residues. The V gene end was trimmed by 8 bases and the J gene end by 2 bases; junction bases not matched to a gene: 3.

This clonotype was counted only a few times. The CDR3 DNA is TGCAGTGCTACCGGGACTAGGGGACCCCAGCATTTT. Its translation is CSATGTRGPQHF. V gene TRBV20-1 combines with J gene TRBJ1-5; TRBD1 might be the D (5 bases). V lost 4 bases to trimming and J lost 10 bases, with 14 bases between them. CDR1 is DFQATT and CDR2 is SNEGSKA in the germline V gene (reference sequence). The length of the CDR3 is 12 residues.

The chain carries TRBV11-3 and TRBJ2-3; the D is unclear. Trimming stripped 5 bases from V and 0 bases from J, with 9 bases between. Looked up from germline, CDR1 is SGHNT and CDR2 is YENEEA. This CDR3 spans 14 amino acids. For the CDR3, the DNA is TGTGCCAGCAGCCCCTTAGGGAGCACAGATACGCAGTATTTT. Its protein product is CASSPLGSTDTQYF.

This clonotype was found many times. The chain joins TRBV20-1 to TRBJ1-1, with D possibly TRBD1 on 6 matching bases. From germline, CDR1 is DFQATT and CDR2 SNEGSKA (reference sequence). This CDR3 has 12 residues. The CDR3 coding sequence is TGCAGCGCCGGGGGACAGAACACTGAAGCTTTCTTT. Amino acids: CSAGGQNTEAFF.

Ten or more counts support this clonotype. The chain links TRBV7-3 to TRBJ2-2, with no clear D. Germline CDR1 is SGHTA and CDR2 is FQGTGA. The V and J ends lost 0 bases and 4 bases respectively, with 3 bases between them. CDR3 size: 13 residues. The CDR3 DNA sequence: TGTGCCAGCAGCTTAACCAGCACCGGGGAGCTGTTTTTT. It is translated as CASSLTSTGELFF.

This clonotype occurred many times. The V gene is TRBV10-3, the J gene TRBJ1-1, with D unclear. CDR3 size: 11 residues. V was cut by 6 bases and J by 3 bases, with 5 bases left in between. The germline V gene has CDR1 ENHRY and CDR2 SYGVKD. Here the CDR3 DNA reads TGTGCCATCAGAAAAGACACTGAAGCTTTCTTT. Amino acids: CAIRKDTEAFF.

The chain uses TRBV27 and TRBJ2-1, with 8 bases matching TRBD1. V lost 5 bases, J lost 6 bases, and 9 bases stayed unmatched. The germline CDR1 and CDR2 sequences are MNHEY and SMNVEV (reference sequence). CDR3 length: 15 residues. The CDR3 DNA reads as TGTGCCAGCAGTATCCCCGGGACAGGCCCCAATGAGCAGTTCTTC. Its protein product is CASSIPGTGPNEQFF.

In this sample, this clonotype turned up many times. The CDR3 here is CSALVNTDTQYF. The CDR3 coding sequence is TGCAGTGCATTGGTCAACACAGATACGCAGTATTTT. The gene calls are TRBV20-1 and TRBJ2-3; no clear D. From germline, CDR1 is DFQATT and CDR2 SNEGSKA (reference sequence). V was clipped by 6 bases and J by 2 bases, with 9 bases between them. This CDR3 is built from 12 residues.

This clonotype has more than one count but fewer than ten. V usage is TRBV5-1 and J usage is TRBJ2-5; TRBD1 might be the D (5 bases). CDR3 length equals 15 residues. V was clipped by 0 bases and J by 2 bases, with 11 bases between them. Germline lookup yields CDR1 SGHRS and CDR2 YFSETQ. CDR3 DNA: TGCGCCAGCAGCTTGGATAGGCAGGGACAAGAGACCCAGTACTTC. This translates into CASSLDRQGQETQYF.

This clonotype was recorded a few times. The rearrangement uses TRBV20-1 and TRBJ2-1; D not certain. This CDR3 has 15 amino acids. V was shortened by 2 bases and J by 8 bases, with 19 bases between the two germline ends. Per the germline V gene, CDR1 is DFQATT and CDR2 is SNEGSKA (reference sequence). The CDR3 DNA follows: TGCAGTGCTAGATCAAGTTTAAGGGCTTATCATGAGCAGTTCTTC. This codes for CSARSSLRAYHEQFF.

There are many counts of this clonotype. The V call is TRBV5-1, the J call TRBJ2-1; D is unclear. Germline assignment: CDR1 SGHRS and CDR2 YFSETQ. The CDR3 is 14 residues long. The CDR3 region is CASQLQQYYNEQFF. The CDR3 DNA reads as TGCGCTTCTCAGCTCCAACAATACTACAATGAGCAGTTCTTC.

Ten or more counts support this clonotype. The chain couples TRBV6-5 to TRBJ2-7; TRBD1 aligns across 7 bases. Germline trimming cut 3 bases from V and 2 bases from J; bases unmatched to any gene: 4. This CDR3 spans 14 amino acids. The germline V gene has CDR1 MNHEY and CDR2 SVGAGI. The CDR3 DNA follows: TGTGCCAGCAGTTATACAGGGGAAGCCTACGAGCAGTACTTC. Translation gives CASSYTGEAYEQYF.

This chain connects TRBV4-3 to TRBJ2-6; D may be TRBD1 (5 bases). Per the germline V gene, CDR1 is LGHNA and CDR2 is YSLEER. The CDR3 has 18 residues. V lost 2 bases and J 0 bases, leaving 14 bases between the germline ends. The CDR3 nucleotides read TGCGCCAGCAGCCAAACAACAGGTCTTAACTCTGGGGCCAACGTCCTGACTTTC. Its translation: CASSQTTGLNSGANVLTF.

This clonotype was observed at least ten times. The chain has TRBV5-1 and TRBJ2-3, with a tentative D call TRBD2 (6 bases). Per germline, CDR1 SGHRS and CDR2 YFSETQ. V gave up 2 bases and J gave up 2 bases, with 9 bases separating them. The CDR3 consists of 14 residues. The chain's CDR3 is CASSFRGDTDTQYF. The CDR3 nucleotides read TGCGCCAGCAGCTTTCGCGGGGACACAGATACGCAGTATTTT.

This clonotype was seen a handful of times. The chain joins TRBV18 to TRBJ1-2; D might be TRBD1 (5 bases). V lost 0 bases and J lost 3, with 17 bases in between. Germline loops: CDR1 KGHSH, CDR2 LQKENI. This CDR3 is built from 17 residues. The CDR3 DNA follows: TGTGCCAGCTCACCACCGGCCAGGGCTTCCGGGGACTATGGCTACACCTTC. The encoded protein is CASSPPARASGDYGYTF.

The J gene is TRBJ2-2, the V gene TRBV27; TRBD2 matches 10 bases. The CDR3 has 16 amino acids. The V gene's germline CDR1 is MNHEY and CDR2 SMNVEV (reference sequence). The junction had 5 bases not matched to a gene; V was cut back by 5 bases and J by 2 bases. The CDR3 loop is CASSTLAGVNTGELFF. CDR3 in DNA: TGTGCCAGCAGTACCCTAGCGGGGGTAAACACCGGGGAGCTGTTTTTT.

This clonotype was seen at least ten times. This chain connects TRBV12-3 or TRBV12-4 to TRBJ2-1; possible D gene TRBD1, 6 bases. CDR3 length: 15 amino acids. Trimming stripped 4 bases from V and 4 bases from J, with 14 bases between. The CDR3 DNA is TGTGCCAGCAGTTCCTCCTGGACAGATTACAATGAGCAGTTCTTC. The encoded protein is CASSSSWTDYNEQFF.

This clonotype appeared a few times. The chain has TRBV20-1 and TRBJ2-7, with D uncertain. Trimming shortened V by 1 base and J by 7 bases, and 11 bases separated the two germline ends. The CDR3 is 12 residues long. The germline gives CDR1 DFQATT, CDR2 SNEGSKA (reference sequence). The CDR3: CSARAPPREQYF. In nucleotides, the CDR3 is TGCAGTGCTAGAGCCCCCCCGCGGGAGCAGTACTTC.

The chain has TRBV12-3 or TRBV12-4 and TRBJ2-1; possibly TRBD1 or TRBD2 for D (5 bases each). Deletions cut 6 bases from V and 11 bases from J, with 11 bases between. The CDR3 is 11 amino acids. DNA for the CDR3: TGTGCCAGCAGCCTGGGACCAAAGCAGTTCTTC. Its translation is CASSLGPKQFF.

This clonotype has just a few counts. The chain links TRBV5-1 to TRBJ1-2; possibly TRBD1 for D (6 bases). Per the germline V gene, CDR1 is SGHRS and CDR2 is YFSETQ. This CDR3 region has 14 residues. Trimming took off 1 base at V and 7 bases at J, with 14 bases between the two ends. CDR3 bases: TGCGCCAGCAGCTTGACAGGGCAGGTCGGTGGCTACACCTTC. It translates to CASSLTGQVGGYTF. The variable domain in full, completed from reference TRBV5-1 and TRBJ1-2, reads KAGVTQTPRYLIKTRGQQVTLSCSPISGHRSVSWYQQTPGQGLQFLFEYFSETQRNKGNFPGRFSGRQFSNSRSEMNVSTLELGDSALYLCASSLTGQVGGYTFGSGTRLTVV.

This chain connects TRBV2 to TRBJ2-3; TRBD2 matches at 9 bases. In germline, CDR1 is SNHLY, CDR2 FYNNEI. V trimming: 7 bases; J trimming: 3 bases; junction bases outside the gene matches: 11. The CDR3 sequence is 16 residues long. The CDR3 coding sequence is TGTGCCAGCAAGTATAGGCGGGGGGGCGATACAGATACGCAGTATTTT. It specifies CASKYRRGGDTDTQYF.

J is TRBJ2-2 and V is TRBV4-3; D not resolved. V lost 5 bases and J 6 bases, leaving 13 bases between the germline ends. Germline lookup yields CDR1 LGHNA and CDR2 YSLEER. This CDR3 has 14 residues. CDR3 in amino acids: CASSFSIGPGELFF. CDR3 coding DNA: TGCGCCAGCAGCTTCTCGATAGGGCCCGGGGAGCTGTTTTTT.

There are many counts of this clonotype. The V gene is TRBV20-1, the J gene TRBJ2-3; D uncertain. There are 13 residues in the CDR3. V was shortened by 7 bases and J by 1 base, with 12 bases between the two germline ends. Germline V lookup: CDR1 DFQATT, CDR2 SNEGSKA (reference sequence). The CDR3 region has the DNA TGCAGTGGAGCTCTAACTGGCACAGATACGCAGTATTTT. Amino acids: CSGALTGTDTQYF.

This clonotype was seen only a few times. The rearrangement links TRBV28 to TRBJ2-1; 7 bases line up with TRBD2. The CDR3 is 16 residues long. V lost 6 bases to trimming and J lost 3 bases; unmatched junction nucleotides: 11. Germline CDR1 MDHEN, CDR2 SYDVKM. CDR3 sequence: CASSQTLALGYNEQFF. CDR3 bases: TGTGCCAGCAGCCAAACACTAGCGCTGGGCTACAATGAGCAGTTCTTC.